This T cell receptor beta chain comes out of a study of T cell responses to AZD1222 COVID-19 vaccine. For the study at large: Pooled samples include second doses given at about 4 or 12 weeks.

With regard to this clone: Its antigen is unidentified.

The method was immunoSEQ multiplex PCR; TCRdb's version includes in-frame clones alone and lacks a portion of them. The profile shows tens of thousands of clones, roughly 84% of them singletons. Trimming took 9 bases from V and 5 from J, leaving 10 bases between them. The germline V gene has CDR1 LNHDA and CDR2 SQIVND (reference sequence). The length of the CDR3 is 11 residues. Study-wide results and caveats: CD4 TCRs linked to vaccination spanned spike, dominating at 160-218 and 743-854. White British ancestry dominated among donors, who included more females, and clonal diversity was possibly underestimated. Sampling captured repertoires only after the peak T cell response.

This TCR came from an adult in good health. The material was peripheral blood, obtained on day 0 of AZD1222 vaccination. This chain links TRBV19 with TRBJ1-1; no clear D. In DNA form, the CDR3 reads TGTGCCAGCCAACTCCGAACTGAAGCTTTCTTT. This encodes CASQLRTEAFF.